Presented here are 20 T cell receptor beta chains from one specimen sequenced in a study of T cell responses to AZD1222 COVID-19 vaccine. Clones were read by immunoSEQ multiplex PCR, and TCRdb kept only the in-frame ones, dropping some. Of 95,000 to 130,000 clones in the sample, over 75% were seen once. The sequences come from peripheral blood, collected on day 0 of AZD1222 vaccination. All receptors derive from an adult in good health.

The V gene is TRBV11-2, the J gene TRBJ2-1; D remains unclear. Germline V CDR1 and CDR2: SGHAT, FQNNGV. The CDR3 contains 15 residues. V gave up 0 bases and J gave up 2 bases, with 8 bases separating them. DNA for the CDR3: TGTGCCAGCAGCTTAGAAAGCGAACCCTACAATGAGCAGTTCTTC. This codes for CASSLESEPYNEQFF. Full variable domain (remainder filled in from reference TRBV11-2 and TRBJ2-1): EAGVAQSPRYKIIEKRQSVAFWCNPISGHATLYWYQQILGQGPKLLIQFQNNGVVDDSQLPKDRFSAERLKGVDSTLKIQPAKLEDSAVYLCASSLESEPYNEQFFGPGTRLTVL.

As DNA, the CDR3 is TGTGCCAGCAGCCAACAGACAGGGGATCCTGAAGCTTTCTTT. Translated, it gives CASSQQTGDPEAFF. The chain couples TRBV3-1 (or the pseudogene TRBV3-2) to TRBJ1-1; 8 nucleotides line up with TRBD1. Germline V gene data show CDR1 as LGHDT and CDR2 as YNNKEL (reference sequence). The CDR3 contains 14 residues. V shed 2 bases and J 6 bases; nucleotides not matched to a gene: 5.

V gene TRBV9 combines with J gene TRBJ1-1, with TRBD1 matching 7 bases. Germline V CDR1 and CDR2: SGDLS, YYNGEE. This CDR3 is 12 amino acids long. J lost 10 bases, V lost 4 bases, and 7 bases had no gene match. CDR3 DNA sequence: TGTGCCAGCAGCCCAGGGGGGGAAGGAGCTTTCTTT. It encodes CASSPGGEGAFF.

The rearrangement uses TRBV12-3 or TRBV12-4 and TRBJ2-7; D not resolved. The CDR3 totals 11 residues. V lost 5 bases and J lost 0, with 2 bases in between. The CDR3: CASSPSYEQYF. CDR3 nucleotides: TGTGCCAGCAGTCCCTCCTACGAGCAGTACTTC.

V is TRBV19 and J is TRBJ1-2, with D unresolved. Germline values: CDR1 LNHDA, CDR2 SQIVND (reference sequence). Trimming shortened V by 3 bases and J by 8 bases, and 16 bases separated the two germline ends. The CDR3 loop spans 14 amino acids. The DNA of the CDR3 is TGTGCCAGTAGTATGAGGCCGGCGAACGGGGGCTACACCTTC. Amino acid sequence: CASSMRPANGGYTF.

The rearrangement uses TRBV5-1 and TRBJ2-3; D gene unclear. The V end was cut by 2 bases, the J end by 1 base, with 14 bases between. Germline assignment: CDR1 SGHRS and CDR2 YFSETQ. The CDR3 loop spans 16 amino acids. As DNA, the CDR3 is TGCGCCAGCAGCTTAGCATCCCTTACACGCACAGATACGCAGTATTTT. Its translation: CASSLASLTRTDTQYF.

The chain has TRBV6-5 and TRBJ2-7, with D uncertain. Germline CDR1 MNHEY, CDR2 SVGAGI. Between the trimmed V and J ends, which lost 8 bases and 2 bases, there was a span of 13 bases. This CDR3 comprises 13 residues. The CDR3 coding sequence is TGTGCCAGCTTTGTGGCCCCAACCTACGAGCAGTACTTC. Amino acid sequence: CASFVAPTYEQYF.

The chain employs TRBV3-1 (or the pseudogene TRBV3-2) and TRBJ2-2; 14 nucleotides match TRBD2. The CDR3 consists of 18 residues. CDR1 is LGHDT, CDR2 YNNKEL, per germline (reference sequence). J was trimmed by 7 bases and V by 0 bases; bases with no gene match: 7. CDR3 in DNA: TGTGCCAGCAGCCAAGAGGATTCGGGACTAGCGGGAGTCGGGGAGCTGTTTTTT. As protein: CASSQEDSGLAGVGELFF.

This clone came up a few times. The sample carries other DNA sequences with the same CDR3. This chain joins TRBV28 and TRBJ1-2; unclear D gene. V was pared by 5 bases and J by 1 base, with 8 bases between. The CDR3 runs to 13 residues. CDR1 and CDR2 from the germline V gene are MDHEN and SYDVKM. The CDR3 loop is CASSPRFNYGYTF. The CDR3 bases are TGTGCCAGCAGTCCTCGGTTTAACTATGGCTACACCTTC.

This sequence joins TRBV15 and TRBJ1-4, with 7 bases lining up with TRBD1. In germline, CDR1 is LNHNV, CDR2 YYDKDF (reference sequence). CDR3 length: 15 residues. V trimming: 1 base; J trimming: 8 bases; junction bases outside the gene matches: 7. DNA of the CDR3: TGTGCCACCAGCAGAGGGGAGGGGGCGCGGGAAAAACTGTTTTTT. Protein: CATSRGEGAREKLFF.

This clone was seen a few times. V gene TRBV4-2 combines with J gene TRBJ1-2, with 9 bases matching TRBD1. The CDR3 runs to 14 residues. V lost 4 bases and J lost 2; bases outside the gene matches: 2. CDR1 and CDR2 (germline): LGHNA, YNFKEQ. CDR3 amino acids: CASSPDRGNYGYTF. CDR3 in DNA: TGTGCCAGCAGCCCCGACAGGGGGAACTATGGCTACACCTTC.

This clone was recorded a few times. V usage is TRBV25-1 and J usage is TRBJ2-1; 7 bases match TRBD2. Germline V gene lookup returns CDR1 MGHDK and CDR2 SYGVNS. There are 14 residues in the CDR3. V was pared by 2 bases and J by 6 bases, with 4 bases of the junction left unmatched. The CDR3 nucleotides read TGTGCCAGCAGTGAAGCGGGAGAGGCCAATGAGCAGTTCTTC. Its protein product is CASSEAGEANEQFF. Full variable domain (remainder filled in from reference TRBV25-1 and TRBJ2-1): EADIYQTPRYLVIGTGKKITLECSQTMGHDKMYWYQQDPGMELHLIHYSYGVNSTEKGDLSSESTVSRIRTEHFPLTLESARPSHTSQYLCASSEAGEANEQFFGPGTRLTVL.

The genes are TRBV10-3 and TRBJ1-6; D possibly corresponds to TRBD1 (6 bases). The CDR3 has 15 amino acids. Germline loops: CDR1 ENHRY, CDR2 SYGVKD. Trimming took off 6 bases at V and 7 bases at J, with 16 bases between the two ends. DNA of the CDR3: TGTGCCATCAGGGATCCGGGACAACCCAATTCACCCCTCCACTTT. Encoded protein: CAIRDPGQPNSPLHF.

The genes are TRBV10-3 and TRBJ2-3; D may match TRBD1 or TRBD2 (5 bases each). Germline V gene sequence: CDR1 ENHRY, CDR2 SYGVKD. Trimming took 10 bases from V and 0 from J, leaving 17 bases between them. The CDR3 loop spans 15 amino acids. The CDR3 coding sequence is TGTGCCACCACGAAGACGGGGCCAAGCACAGATACGCAGTATTTT. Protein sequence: CATTKTGPSTDTQYF.

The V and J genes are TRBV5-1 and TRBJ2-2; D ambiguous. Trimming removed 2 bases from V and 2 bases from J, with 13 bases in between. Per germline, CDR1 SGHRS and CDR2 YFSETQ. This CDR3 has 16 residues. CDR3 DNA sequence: TGCGCCAGCAGCTTTCGGGTAGCTCAAAACACCGGGGAGCTGTTTTTT. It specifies CASSFRVAQNTGELFF.

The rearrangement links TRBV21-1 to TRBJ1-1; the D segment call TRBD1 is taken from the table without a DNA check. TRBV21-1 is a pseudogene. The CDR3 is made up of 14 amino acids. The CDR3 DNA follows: TGTGCCAGCAGGCTGAGTGACATTTGCACTGAAGCTTTCTTT. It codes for CASRLSDICTEAFF.

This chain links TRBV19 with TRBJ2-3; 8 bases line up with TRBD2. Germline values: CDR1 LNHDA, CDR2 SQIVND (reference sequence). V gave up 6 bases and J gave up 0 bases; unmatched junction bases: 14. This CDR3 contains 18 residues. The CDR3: CASSRTWLAGRSTDTQYF. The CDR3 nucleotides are TGTGCCAGTAGCCGAACGTGGCTAGCGGGCCGTAGCACAGATACGCAGTATTTT.

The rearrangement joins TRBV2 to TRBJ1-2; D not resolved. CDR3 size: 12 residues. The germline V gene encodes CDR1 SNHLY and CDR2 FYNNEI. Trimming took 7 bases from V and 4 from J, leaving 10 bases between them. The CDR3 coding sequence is TGTGCCAGCACCGTGTCAGGCTATGGCTACACCTTC. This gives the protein CASTVSGYGYTF.

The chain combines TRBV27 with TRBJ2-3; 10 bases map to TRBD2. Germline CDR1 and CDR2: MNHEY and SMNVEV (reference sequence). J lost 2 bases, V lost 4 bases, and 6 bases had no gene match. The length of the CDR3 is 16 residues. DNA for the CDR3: TGTGCCAGCAGTTCGCCGGGACTAGCGACCACAGATACGCAGTATTTT. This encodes CASSSPGLATTDTQYF.

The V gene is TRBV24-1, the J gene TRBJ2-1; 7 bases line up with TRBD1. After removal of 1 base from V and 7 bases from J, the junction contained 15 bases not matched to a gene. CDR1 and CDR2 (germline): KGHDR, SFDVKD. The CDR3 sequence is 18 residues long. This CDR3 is CATSDFSAFGIRGNEQFF. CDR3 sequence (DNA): TGTGCCACCAGTGATTTCTCAGCGTTCGGGATCAGGGGGAATGAGCAGTTCTTC.